One and the same sample provided the 18 T cell receptor beta chains below, sequenced in a study of Ad26.COV2.S vaccination and SARS-CoV-2 variants. Libraries were prepared by immunoSEQ multiplex PCR; TCRdb keeps only in-frame clonotypes and omits some of them. The sample consists of some 460,000 clones, roughly nine tenths of them appearing once. Treatment given: roughly 19 received Ad26.COV2.S at low or high dose, single or two shots; several received placebo; per-sample allocation not given. Samples came from day 63 after the first vaccine or placebo injection. The sequenced sample was peripheral blood, obtained in a trial of Ad26.COV2.S vaccine versus placebo. The receptors originated from a person between 18 and 59 years old who received the Ad26.COV2.S COVID-19 vaccine or a placebo.

The chain links TRBV5-1 to TRBJ2-3; the match to TRBD2 covers 13 bases. The ends lost 0 bases at V and 0 bases at J; junction bases unmatched: 10. Germline loops: CDR1 SGHRS, CDR2 YFSETQ. The CDR3 sequence is 20 residues long. CDR3 region: CASSLVAWTSGRGSTDTQYF. In nucleotides, the CDR3 is TGCGCCAGCAGCTTGGTCGCGTGGACTAGCGGGAGAGGGAGCACAGATACGCAGTATTTT.

This chain joins TRBV18 and TRBJ2-7, with TRBD1 matching over 7 bases. The V gene's germline CDR1 is KGHSH and CDR2 LQKENI. CDR3 length: 17 amino acids. With V trimmed by 0 bases and J by 4 bases, 12 bases remained unmatched. The DNA of the CDR3 is TGTGCCAGCTCACCACCTCCCACAGGGGATCGGATGTACGAGCAGTACTTC. Its translation is CASSPPPTGDRMYEQYF.

The chain combines TRBV18 with TRBJ1-2, with TRBD1 identical over 12 bases. Trimming removed 3 bases from V and 8 bases from J; junction bases left unmatched: 7. The CDR3 runs 15 residues. CDR1 KGHSH and CDR2 LQKENI come from the germline V gene. DNA of the CDR3: TGTGCCAGCTCACCCAGGGGACAGGGGGCGGACGGCTACACCTTC. Translated, it gives CASSPRGQGADGYTF.

This rearrangement joins TRBV2 to TRBJ1-1; no clear D gene. Germline CDR1 reads SNHLY; CDR2 reads FYNNEI. V lost 3 bases to trimming and J lost 4 bases, with 12 bases between them. This CDR3 contains 14 residues. CDR3 region: CASSEGPVSTEAFF. CDR3 nucleotide sequence: TGTGCCAGCAGTGAGGGTCCAGTGAGCACTGAAGCTTTCTTT.

V usage is TRBV7-8 and J usage is TRBJ2-1; no definite D call. Per germline, CDR1 SGHVS and CDR2 FQNEAQ. V was shortened by 2 bases and J by 5 bases, with 13 bases between the two germline ends. The CDR3 spans 15 residues. DNA of the CDR3: TGTGCCAGCAGCTTACGCCGGTTAAGTGACAATGAGCAGTTCTTC. Translated, it gives CASSLRRLSDNEQFF.

The chain links TRBV14 to TRBJ2-7, with a possible D match to TRBD2 (5 bases). The germline V gene encodes CDR1 SGHDN and CDR2 FVKESK. The CDR3 runs to 13 residues. Trimming removed 1 base from V and 6 bases from J, with 10 bases in between. CDR3 amino acids: CASSQVRGSEQYF. The CDR3 DNA is TGTGCCAGCAGCCAAGTCAGAGGGTCCGAGCAGTACTTC.

The rearrangement uses TRBV10-3 and TRBJ2-2; D is ambiguous. V was shortened by 3 bases and J by 3 bases, with 2 bases between the two germline ends. Germline V gene lookup returns CDR1 ENHRY and CDR2 SYGVKD. CDR3 size: 12 residues. In DNA, the CDR3 is TGTGCCATCAGTGATGACACCGGGGAGCTGTTTTTT. This translates into CAISDDTGELFF.

The genes are TRBV6-5 and TRBJ1-6; D gene unclear. In germline, CDR1 is MNHEY, CDR2 SVGAGI. This CDR3 has 13 residues. V was trimmed by 0 bases and J by 14 bases, leaving 11 bases between them. The CDR3: CASSYSFLGTLHF. Written as DNA, the CDR3 is TGTGCCAGCAGTTACTCGTTTCTAGGTACCCTCCACTTT.

This chain connects TRBV11-1 to TRBJ1-2; D gene ambiguous. CDR3 length equals 12 residues. The germline V gene has CDR1 SGHAT and CDR2 FQDESV (reference sequence). V was shortened by 0 bases and J by 5 bases, with 4 bases between the two germline ends. The CDR3 sequence: CASSLAGYGYTF. The CDR3 nucleotides read TGTGCCAGCAGCTTAGCAGGGTATGGCTACACCTTC.

The genes are TRBV28 and TRBJ2-1; D uncertain. Looked up from germline, CDR1 is MDHEN and CDR2 is SYDVKM. Trimming pared 2 bases from V and 5 bases from J, leaving 22 bases between. The CDR3 loop spans 18 amino acids. For the CDR3, the DNA is TGTGCCAGCAGTTTAGTGCCGCTTTGGCAATCGGTACACAATGAGCAGTTCTTC. It encodes CASSLVPLWQSVHNEQFF.

The chain has TRBV29-1 and TRBJ1-5; D is unresolved. The V end lost 4 bases, the J end lost 6 bases, and 10 bases lay between the germline ends. In germline, CDR1 is SQVTM, CDR2 ANQGSEA. This CDR3 spans 12 amino acids. Here the CDR3 DNA reads TGCAGCGTTGGAGAGTCAGGTCAGCCCCAGCATTTT. Translation gives CSVGESGQPQHF.

J is TRBJ1-1 and V is TRBV5-8; maybe TRBD1 (6 bases). Between the trimmed V and J ends, which lost 4 bases and 1 base, there was a span of 11 bases. The germline V gene encodes CDR1 SGHTS and CDR2 YDEGEE. The CDR3 runs to 14 residues. CDR3 nucleotide sequence: TGTGCCAGCAGCCCGGGACATACGAACACTGAAGCTTTCTTT. Protein product: CASSPGHTNTEAFF. The variable domain in full, completed from reference TRBV5-8 and TRBJ1-1, reads EAGVTQSPTHLIKTRGQQATLRCSPISGHTSVYWYQQALGLGLQFLLWYDEGEERNRGNFPPRFSGRQFPNYSSELNVNALELEDSALYLCASSPGHTNTEAFFGQGTRLTVV.

This clone was observed a handful of times. V gene TRBV13 combines with J gene TRBJ1-5; no clear D. Germline CDR1 PRHDT, CDR2 FYEKMQ (reference sequence). This CDR3 contains 13 residues. Trimming pared 5 bases from V and 9 bases from J, leaving 14 bases between. DNA for the CDR3: TGTGCCAGCAGCAACGGACGGGCTGGGCCCCAGCATTTT. Protein product: CASSNGRAGPQHF. The entire variable domain, with the rest obtained from reference TRBV13 and TRBJ1-5, is as follows: AAGVIQSPRHLIKEKRETATLKCYPIPRHDTVYWYQQGPGQDPQFLISFYEKMQSDKGSIPDRFSAQQFSDYHSELNMSSLELGDSALYFCASSNGRAGPQHFGDGTRLSIL.

V is TRBV27 and J is TRBJ1-2; D remains ambiguous. Trimming removed 6 bases from V and 0 bases from J, with 17 bases in between. Germline CDR1 and CDR2: MNHEY and SMNVEV (reference sequence). This CDR3 comprises 16 residues. The CDR3 sequence: CASRPLPGDTNYGYTF. The DNA for the CDR3 is TGTGCCAGCAGGCCCCTGCCAGGAGATACTAACTATGGCTACACCTTC.

V and J are TRBV5-5 and TRBJ1-2; D is undetermined. The V end was cut by 4 bases, the J end by 4 bases, with 20 bases between. Germline V gene sequence: CDR1 SGHKS, CDR2 YYEKEE (reference sequence). The CDR3 is 16 amino acids. The chain's CDR3 is CASSALGGLSFYGYTF. CDR3 nucleotide sequence: TGTGCCAGCAGCGCGCTGGGTGGGCTAAGCTTCTATGGCTACACCTTC.

V gene TRBV10-3 combines with J gene TRBJ2-7; 8 nucleotides line up with TRBD2. V shed 8 bases, J shed 2 bases, and the junction held 5 bases outside the gene matches. The V gene's germline CDR1 is ENHRY and CDR2 SYGVKD. The CDR3 consists of 13 residues. The DNA for the CDR3 is TGTGCCATCTTGGCTAGCGGGCCCTACGAGCAGTACTTC. Its protein product is CAILASGPYEQYF.

The CDR3 loop is CASSLPGQGYNGYTF. CDR3 DNA: TGTGCCAGCAGTCTACCGGGACAGGGTTATAATGGCTACACCTTC. The chain has TRBV28 and TRBJ1-2; 9 nucleotides agree with TRBD1. Germline V lookup: CDR1 MDHEN, CDR2 SYDVKM. There are 15 residues in the CDR3. Trimming took 5 bases from V and 6 from J; bases not matched to a gene: 10.

This chain uses TRBV3-1 (or the pseudogene TRBV3-2) with TRBJ2-7, with 7 bases matching TRBD1. Unmatched junction bases numbered 9, after V lost 5 bases and J lost 5 bases. The CDR3 sequence is 14 residues long. Germline CDR1 reads LGHDT; CDR2 reads YNNKEL (reference sequence). CDR3 loop: CASSLRQGGHEQYF. For the CDR3, the DNA is TGTGCCAGCAGCTTACGACAGGGCGGCCACGAGCAGTACTTC.